This T cell receptor beta chain was documented in a study of blood T cell repertoires in COVID-19. Looking at the study overall: There were acute and convalescent COVID-19 samples, and they came from the United States, Italy and Spain. Sources were T cells, B-cell-depleted T cells, or PBMCs; the material itself was cDNA or gDNA.

Authors' processing steps: The authors estimated nucleated cell counts from reference gene primer amplification. TCRdb's copy holds only in-frame clones and misses some; the assay was immunoSEQ multiplex PCR. V, J and clone size derive from that table, while D and trimming were established from the DNA sequence. The sample contains some 45,000 clones, approximately 88% of which appear only once. Germline assignment: CDR1 SGHRS and CDR2 YFSETQ. V lost 4 bases to trimming and J lost 1 base; unmatched junction nucleotides: 13. This CDR3 spans 17 amino acids. The sequence was obtained from a human donor with active COVID-19. The donor label of this sample is uncertain. The gene calls are TRBV5-1 and TRBJ1-1; 7 positions match TRBD1. The sample consisted of peripheral blood. CDR3 residues: CASSITTGLAKNTEAFF. The CDR3 bases are TGCGCCAGCAGCATCACGACAGGGTTGGCAAAGAACACTGAAGCTTTCTTT.